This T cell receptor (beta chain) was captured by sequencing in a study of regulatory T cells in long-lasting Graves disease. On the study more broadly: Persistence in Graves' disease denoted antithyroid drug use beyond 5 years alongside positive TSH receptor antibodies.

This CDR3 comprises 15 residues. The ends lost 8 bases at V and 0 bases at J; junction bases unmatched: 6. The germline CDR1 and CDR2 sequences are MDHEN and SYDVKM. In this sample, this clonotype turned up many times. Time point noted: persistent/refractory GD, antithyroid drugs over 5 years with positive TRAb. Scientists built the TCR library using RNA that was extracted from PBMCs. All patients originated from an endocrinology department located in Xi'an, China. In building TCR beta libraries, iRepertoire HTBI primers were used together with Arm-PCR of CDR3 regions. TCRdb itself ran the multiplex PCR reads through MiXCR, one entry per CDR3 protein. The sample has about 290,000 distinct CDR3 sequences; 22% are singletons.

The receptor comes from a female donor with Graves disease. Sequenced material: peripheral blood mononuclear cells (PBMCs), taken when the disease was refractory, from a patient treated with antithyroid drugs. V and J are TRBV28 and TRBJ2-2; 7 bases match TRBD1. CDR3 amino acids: CASEDRYANTGELFF. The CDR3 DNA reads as TGTGCCAGCGAGGACAGGTACGCGAACACCGGGGAGCTGTTTTTT.